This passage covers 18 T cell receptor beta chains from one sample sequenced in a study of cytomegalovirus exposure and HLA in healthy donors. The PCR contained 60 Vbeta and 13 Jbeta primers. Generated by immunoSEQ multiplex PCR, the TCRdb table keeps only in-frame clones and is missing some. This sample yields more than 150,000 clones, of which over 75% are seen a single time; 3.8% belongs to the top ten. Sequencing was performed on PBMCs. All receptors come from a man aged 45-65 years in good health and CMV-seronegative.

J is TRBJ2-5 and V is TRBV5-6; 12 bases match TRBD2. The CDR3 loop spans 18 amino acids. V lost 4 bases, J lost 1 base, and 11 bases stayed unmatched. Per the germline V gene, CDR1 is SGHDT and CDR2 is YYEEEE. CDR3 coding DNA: TGTGCCAGCAGCCTTGGACTAGCGGGGTCCAGAAGCCAAGAGACCCAGTACTTC. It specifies CASSLGLAGSRSQETQYF.

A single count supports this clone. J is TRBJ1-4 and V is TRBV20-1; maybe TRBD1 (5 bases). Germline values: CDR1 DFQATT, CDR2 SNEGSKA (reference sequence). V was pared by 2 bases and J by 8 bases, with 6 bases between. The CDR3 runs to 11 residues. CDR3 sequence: CSARKGEKLFF. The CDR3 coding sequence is TGCAGTGCTAGAAAGGGGGAAAAACTGTTTTTT.

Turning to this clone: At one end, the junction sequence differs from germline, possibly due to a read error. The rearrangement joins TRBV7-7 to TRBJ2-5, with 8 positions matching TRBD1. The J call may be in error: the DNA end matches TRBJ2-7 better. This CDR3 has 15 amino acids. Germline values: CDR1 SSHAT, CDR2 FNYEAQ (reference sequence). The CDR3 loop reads CASSVGQGPSYEQYF. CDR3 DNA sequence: TGTGCTAGCAGCGTAGGACAGGGCCCCTCCTACGAGCAGTACTTC.

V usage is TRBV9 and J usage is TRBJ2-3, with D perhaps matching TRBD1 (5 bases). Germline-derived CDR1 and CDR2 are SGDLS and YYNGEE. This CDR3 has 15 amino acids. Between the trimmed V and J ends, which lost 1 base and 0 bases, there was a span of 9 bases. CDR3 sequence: CASSVLWGSTDTQYF. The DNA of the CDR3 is TGTGCCAGCAGCGTACTTTGGGGCAGCACAGATACGCAGTATTTT.

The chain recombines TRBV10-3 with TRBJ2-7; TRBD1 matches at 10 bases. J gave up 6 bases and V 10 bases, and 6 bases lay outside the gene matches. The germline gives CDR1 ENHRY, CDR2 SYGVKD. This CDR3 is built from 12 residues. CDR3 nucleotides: TGTGCCACCCTGGGGACAGGGGCCGAGCAGTACTTC. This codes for CATLGTGAEQYF.

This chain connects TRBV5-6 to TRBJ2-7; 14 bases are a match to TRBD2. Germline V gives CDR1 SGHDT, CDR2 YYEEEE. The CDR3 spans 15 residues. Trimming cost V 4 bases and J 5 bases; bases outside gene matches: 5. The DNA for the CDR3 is TGTGCCAGCAGCCTCCGACTAGCGGGGGGGCACGAGCAGTACTTC. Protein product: CASSLRLAGGHEQYF.

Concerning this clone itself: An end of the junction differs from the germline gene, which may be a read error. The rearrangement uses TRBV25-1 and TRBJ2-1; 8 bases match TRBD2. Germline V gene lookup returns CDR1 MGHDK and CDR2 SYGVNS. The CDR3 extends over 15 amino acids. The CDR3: CAGSGTSGSYNEQFF. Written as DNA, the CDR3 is TGTGCCGGCAGTGGCACTAGCGGCTCCTACAATGAGCAGTTCTTC.

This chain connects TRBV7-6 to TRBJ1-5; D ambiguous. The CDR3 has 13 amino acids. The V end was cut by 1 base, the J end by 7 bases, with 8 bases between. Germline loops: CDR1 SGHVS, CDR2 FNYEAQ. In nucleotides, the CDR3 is TGTGCCAGCAGCTTAGACCAGATCCAGCCCCAGCATTTT. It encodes CASSLDQIQPQHF.

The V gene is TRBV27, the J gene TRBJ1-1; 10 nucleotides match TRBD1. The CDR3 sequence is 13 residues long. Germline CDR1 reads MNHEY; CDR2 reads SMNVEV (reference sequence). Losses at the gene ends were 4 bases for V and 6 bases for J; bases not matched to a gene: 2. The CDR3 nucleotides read TGTGCCAGCAGTTCGGGACAGGGGCCTGAAGCTTTCTTT. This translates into CASSSGQGPEAFF.

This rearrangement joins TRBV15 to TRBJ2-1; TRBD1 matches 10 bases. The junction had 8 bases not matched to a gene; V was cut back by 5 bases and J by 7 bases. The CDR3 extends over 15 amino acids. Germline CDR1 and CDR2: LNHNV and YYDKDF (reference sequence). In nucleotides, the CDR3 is TGTGCCACCAGCGTATCTGGGACAGGGGATAATGAGCAGTTCTTC. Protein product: CATSVSGTGDNEQFF.

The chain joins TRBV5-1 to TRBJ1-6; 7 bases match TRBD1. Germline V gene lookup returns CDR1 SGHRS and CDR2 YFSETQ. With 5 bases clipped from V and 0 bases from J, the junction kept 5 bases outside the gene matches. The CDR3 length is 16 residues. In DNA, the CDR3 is TGCGCCAGCAGGGGGGACAGTCTCTCCTATAATTCACCCCTCCACTTT. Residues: CASRGDSLSYNSPLHF.

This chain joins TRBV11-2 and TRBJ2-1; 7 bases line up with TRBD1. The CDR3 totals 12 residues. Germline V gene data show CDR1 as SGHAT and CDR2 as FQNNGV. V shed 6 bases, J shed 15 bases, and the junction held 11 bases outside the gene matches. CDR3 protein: CASRANRGIVFF. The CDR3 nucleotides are TGTGCCAGCAGGGCAAACAGGGGTATAGTGTTCTTC.

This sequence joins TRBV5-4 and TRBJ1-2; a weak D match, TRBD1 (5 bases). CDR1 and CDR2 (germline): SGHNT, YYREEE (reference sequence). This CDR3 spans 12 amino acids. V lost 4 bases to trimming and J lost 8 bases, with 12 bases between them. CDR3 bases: TGTGCCAGCAGCGTGGGTTACAGGGGCTACACCTTC. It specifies CASSVGYRGYTF. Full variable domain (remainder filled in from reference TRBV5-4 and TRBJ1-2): ETGVTQSPTHLIKTRGQQVTLRCSSQSGHNTVSWYQQALGQGPQFIFQYYREEENGRGNFPPRFSGLQFPNYSSELNVNALELDDSALYLCASSVGYRGYTFGSGTRLTVV.

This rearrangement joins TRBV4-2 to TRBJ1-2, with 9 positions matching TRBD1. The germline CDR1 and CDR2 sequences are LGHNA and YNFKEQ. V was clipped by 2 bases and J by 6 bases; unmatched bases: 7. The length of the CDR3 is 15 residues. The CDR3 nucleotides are TGTGCCAGCAGCCAACGAACAGGGGGCAGAGATGGCTACACCTTC. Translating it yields CASSQRTGGRDGYTF.

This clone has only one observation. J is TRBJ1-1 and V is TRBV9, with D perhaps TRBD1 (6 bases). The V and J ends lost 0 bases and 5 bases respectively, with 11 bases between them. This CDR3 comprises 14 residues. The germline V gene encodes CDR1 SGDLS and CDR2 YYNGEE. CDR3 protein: CASSVEGERTEAFF. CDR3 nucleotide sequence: TGTGCCAGCAGCGTAGAGGGGGAGAGAACTGAAGCTTTCTTT.

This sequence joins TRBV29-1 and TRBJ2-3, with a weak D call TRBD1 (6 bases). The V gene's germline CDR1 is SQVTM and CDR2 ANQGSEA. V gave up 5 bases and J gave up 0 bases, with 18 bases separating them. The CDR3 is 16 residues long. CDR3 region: CSVSAGVFSSTDTQYF. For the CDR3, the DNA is TGCAGCGTTTCGGCAGGGGTGTTCTCTAGCACAGATACGCAGTATTTT.

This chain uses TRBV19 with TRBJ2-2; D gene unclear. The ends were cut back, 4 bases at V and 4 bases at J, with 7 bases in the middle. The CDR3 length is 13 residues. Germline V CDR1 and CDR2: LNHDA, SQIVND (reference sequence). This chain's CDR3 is CASSRATTGELFF. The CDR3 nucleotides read TGTGCCAGTAGTAGAGCCACCACCGGGGAGCTGTTTTTT.

The CDR3 is CASSRRRVGQTYEQYF. The CDR3 DNA reads TGTGCCAGCAGCCGTCGAAGGGTTGGACAGACCTACGAGCAGTACTTC. This chain uses TRBV7-9 with TRBJ2-7; TRBD1 is a possible D gene (6 bases). Germline V gives CDR1 SEHNR, CDR2 FQNEAQ (reference sequence). The V gene lost 5 bases and the J gene lost 2 bases, with 19 bases spanning the gap. The CDR3 spans 16 residues. Full variable domain (remainder filled in from reference TRBV7-9 and TRBJ2-7): DTGVSQNPRHKITKRGQNVTFRCDPISEHNRLYWYRQTLGQGPEFLTYFQNEAQLEKSRLLSDRFSAERPKGSFSTLEIQRTEQGDSAMYLCASSRRRVGQTYEQYFGPGTRLTVT.